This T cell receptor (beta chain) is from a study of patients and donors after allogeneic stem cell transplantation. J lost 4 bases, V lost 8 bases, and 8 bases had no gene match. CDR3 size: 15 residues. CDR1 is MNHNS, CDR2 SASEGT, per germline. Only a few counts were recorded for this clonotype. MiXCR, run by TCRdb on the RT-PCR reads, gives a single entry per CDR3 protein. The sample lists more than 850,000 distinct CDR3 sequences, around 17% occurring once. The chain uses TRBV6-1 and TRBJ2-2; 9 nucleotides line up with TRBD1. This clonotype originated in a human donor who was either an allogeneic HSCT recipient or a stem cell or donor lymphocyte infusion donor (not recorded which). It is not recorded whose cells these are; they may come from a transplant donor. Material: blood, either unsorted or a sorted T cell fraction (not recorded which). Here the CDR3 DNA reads TGTGCCAGCGGAGGACAGGGGAGTGTCACCGGGGAGCTGTTTTTT. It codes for CASGGQGSVTGELFF.